This note documents a single T cell receptor beta chain sequence. Its matching antigen is unknown. This sample was included in a study of CD8 T cells in Susac syndrome. RNA amounts of roughly 0.5 to 1 ug underwent reverse transcription with random hexamers. One entry per CDR3 protein, called by TCRdb with MiXCR from the immunoSEQ multiplex PCR reads. This sample has 75,000 to 95,000 distinct CDR3 sequences, with roughly 96% found just once. Study conclusions and caveats: Clonal expansion was present among Susac CD8+ cells. This expansion reached its peak in TEMRA cells and in active patients.

The CDR3 is made up of 13 amino acids. Trimming pared 6 bases from V and 0 bases from J, leaving 6 bases between. Germline lookup yields CDR1 MGHDK and CDR2 SYGVNS. The genes are TRBV25-1 and TRBJ2-1; D gene ambiguous. The sequenced sample consisted of CD8+ T cells from PBMCs. This TCR was sampled from a human donor with Susac syndrome. CDR3 region: CASRRSSYNEQFF. The CDR3 nucleotides are TGTGCCAGCAGGAGAAGCTCCTACAATGAGCAGTTCTTC.